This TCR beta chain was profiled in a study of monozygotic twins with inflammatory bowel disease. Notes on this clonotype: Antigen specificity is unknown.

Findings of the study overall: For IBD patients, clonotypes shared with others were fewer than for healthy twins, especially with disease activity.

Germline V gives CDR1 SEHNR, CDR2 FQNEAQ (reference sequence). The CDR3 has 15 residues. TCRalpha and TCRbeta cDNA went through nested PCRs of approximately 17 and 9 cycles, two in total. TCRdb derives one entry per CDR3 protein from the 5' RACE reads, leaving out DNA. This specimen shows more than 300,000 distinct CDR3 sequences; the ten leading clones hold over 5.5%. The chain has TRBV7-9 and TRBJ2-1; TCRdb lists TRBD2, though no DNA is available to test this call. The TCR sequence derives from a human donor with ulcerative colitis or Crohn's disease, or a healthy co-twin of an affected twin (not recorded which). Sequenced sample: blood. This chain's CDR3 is CASSLGSGSFDEQFF.